Following are 27 T cell receptor beta chains from one sample sequenced in a study of blood T cell repertoires in COVID-19. Using immunoSEQ multiplex PCR, the repertoire was profiled, and TCRdb retains in-frame clones only, with some absent. The data show 130,000 or so clones, roughly four fifths seen once. Sequenced input: PBMCs or T cells enriched from blood (not recorded which). Receptor source: a man aged 25-40 years who had recovered from COVID-19.

The rearrangement joins TRBV27 to TRBJ2-7; D not certain. V was pared by 4 bases and J by 0 bases, with 7 bases between. The CDR3 loop spans 13 amino acids. Germline V gene sequence: CDR1 MNHEY, CDR2 SMNVEV (reference sequence). The CDR3 protein is CASSSGISYEQYV. As DNA, the CDR3 is TGTGCCAGCAGTTCAGGTATCTCCTACGAGCAGTACGTC.

This clone has a single count. V gene TRBV6-1 combines with J gene TRBJ2-3; 12 nucleotides align to TRBD2. The V and J ends lost 2 bases and 5 bases, in that order; junction bases with no gene match: 11. This CDR3 comprises 18 residues. In germline, CDR1 is MNHNS, CDR2 SASEGT. CDR3 sequence: CASSERWRPTSGRDTQYF. The CDR3 DNA is TGTGCCAGCAGTGAAAGATGGAGGCCGACTAGCGGGAGAGATACGCAGTATTTT.

The rearrangement joins TRBV24-1 to TRBJ2-5; unclear D gene. V lost 4 bases and J 4 bases, leaving 6 bases between the germline ends. Germline V CDR1 and CDR2: KGHDR, SFDVKD. This CDR3 is 12 amino acids long. The CDR3 protein is CATSDGSETQYF. In DNA form, the CDR3 reads TGTGCCACCAGTGACGGGTCAGAGACCCAGTACTTC.

J is TRBJ2-3 and V is TRBV7-2, with TRBD2 matching 12 bases. The CDR3 spans 16 residues. V lost 4 bases and J lost 3; bases outside the gene matches: 5. Per germline, CDR1 SGHTA and CDR2 FQGNSA. The CDR3 sequence: CASSSRTSGTTDTQYF. DNA for the CDR3: TGTGCCAGCAGCTCCAGGACTAGCGGGACGACAGATACGCAGTATTTT.

This clone was detected once. The chain has TRBV19 and TRBJ2-3, with D possibly TRBD1 on 7 matching bases. The length of the CDR3 is 15 residues. Germline-derived CDR1 and CDR2 are LNHDA and SQIVND (reference sequence). V lost 10 bases to trimming and J lost 0 bases, with 17 bases between them. The CDR3 DNA is TGTGCCACCACAAGGGACAGCGGGAGCACAGATACGCAGTATTTT. This gives the protein CATTRDSGSTDTQYF.

The gene calls are TRBV2 and TRBJ2-3, with 16 bases that match TRBD2. Germline V gives CDR1 SNHLY, CDR2 FYNNEI. With 0 bases clipped from V and 10 bases from J, the junction kept 7 bases outside the gene matches. CDR3 length: 17 amino acids. CDR3 in amino acids: CASSEAGTSGGGPAQYF. Written as DNA, the CDR3 is TGTGCCAGCAGTGAAGCGGGGACTAGCGGGGGGGGCCCCGCGCAGTATTTT.

The chain combines TRBV5-1 with TRBJ2-3, with 8 bases fitting TRBD1. V lost 1 base and J lost 1; bases outside the gene matches: 5. Looked up from germline, CDR1 is SGHRS and CDR2 is YFSETQ. This CDR3 is 16 amino acids long. CDR3: CASSLRTGRGTDTQYF. CDR3 coding DNA: TGCGCCAGCAGCTTGCGGACAGGGAGAGGCACAGATACGCAGTATTTT.

The rearrangement links TRBV28 to TRBJ2-7; tentative D call: TRBD1 (6 bases). Trimming shortened V by 2 bases and J by 9 bases, and 8 bases separated the two germline ends. There are 11 residues in the CDR3. Germline-derived CDR1 and CDR2 are MDHEN and SYDVKM. The CDR3 spells CASSLQGRQYV. CDR3 nucleotides: TGTGCCAGCAGTTTACAGGGGAGGCAGTACGTC.

The chain links TRBV5-4 to TRBJ1-1; tentatively, D is TRBD1 (5 bases). Germline CDR1 SGHNT, CDR2 YYREEE (reference sequence). The CDR3 loop spans 14 amino acids. V lost 1 base to trimming and J lost 0 bases, with 7 bases between them. The CDR3 protein is CASSLTQVNTEAFF. The CDR3 DNA follows: TGTGCCAGCAGCTTGACACAGGTGAACACTGAAGCTTTCTTT.

V usage is TRBV7-9 and J usage is TRBJ1-1, with a weak D call TRBD1 (6 bases). Germline V lookup: CDR1 SEHNR, CDR2 FQNEAQ (reference sequence). V was trimmed by 4 bases and J by 1 base, leaving 7 bases between them. The CDR3 is made up of 13 amino acids. CDR3 loop: CASSSQGNTEAFF. The CDR3 DNA sequence: TGTGCCAGCAGCTCACAGGGGAACACTGAAGCTTTCTTT.

The rearrangement links TRBV19 to TRBJ2-1, with TRBD1 matching over 9 bases. Germline assignment: CDR1 LNHDA and CDR2 SQIVND (reference sequence). The V and J ends lost 4 bases and 3 bases, in that order; junction bases with no gene match: 4. The CDR3 runs 15 residues. The CDR3 DNA is TGTGCCAGTAGTAAACAGGGGGCTCTCTACAATGAGCAGTTCTTC. Residues: CASSKQGALYNEQFF. Full variable domain (outside the CDR3, taken from reference TRBV19 and TRBJ2-1): DGGITQSPKYLFRKEGQNVTLSCEQNLNHDAMYWYRQDPGQGLRLIYYSQIVNDFQKGDIAEGYSVSREKKESFPLTVTSAQKNPTAFYLCASSKQGALYNEQFFGPGTRLTVL.

The chain is built from TRBV7-2 and TRBJ2-5; 13 bases are a match to TRBD2. CDR1 and CDR2 (germline): SGHTA, FQGNSA. CDR3 length: 16 residues. With 5 bases clipped from V and 2 bases from J, the junction kept 5 bases outside the gene matches. CDR3 sequence: CASSPLLAGGQETQYF. DNA of the CDR3: TGTGCCAGCAGCCCCCTACTAGCGGGGGGGCAAGAGACCCAGTACTTC.

CDR3 sequence: CASSESRGLAGTDTQYF. CDR3 nucleotide sequence: TGCGCCAGCAGTGAGTCTCGGGGACTAGCGGGGACAGATACGCAGTATTTT. The chain has TRBV10-1 and TRBJ2-3; 13 nucleotides line up with TRBD2. V was pared by 0 bases and J by 3 bases, with 3 bases of the junction left unmatched. The germline gives CDR1 WNHNN, CDR2 SYGVQD (reference sequence). The CDR3 has 17 amino acids.

This clone was detected only a few times. The rearrangement joins TRBV10-3 to TRBJ2-1; TRBD2 agrees at 8 bases. The V and J ends lost 6 bases and 6 bases, in that order; junction bases with no gene match: 10. The germline CDR1 and CDR2 sequences are ENHRY and SYGVKD. This CDR3 has 15 amino acids. Here the CDR3 DNA reads TGTGCCATCAGACCGACTAGCGCAGTAAGCAATGAGCAGTTCTTC. Translation gives CAIRPTSAVSNEQFF.

The chain couples TRBV19 to TRBJ1-6; D remains unclear. Trimming cost V 10 bases and J 5 bases, with 15 bases left between them. Germline CDR1 reads LNHDA; CDR2 reads SQIVND (reference sequence). This CDR3 region has 14 residues. The CDR3 here is CATSWRENNSPLHF. In nucleotides, the CDR3 is TGTGCCACCTCATGGAGGGAGAATAATTCACCCCTCCACTTT.

This clone showed up many times. The chain carries TRBV3-1 (or the pseudogene TRBV3-2) and TRBJ1-2, with D tentatively TRBD1 (5 bases). Trimming pared 4 bases from V and 1 base from J, leaving 10 bases between. The CDR3 contains 14 residues. Germline CDR1 is LGHDT and CDR2 is YNNKEL (reference sequence). This chain's CDR3 is CASSPQVNNYGYTF. The CDR3, as DNA: TGTGCCAGCAGCCCACAGGTGAATAACTATGGCTACACCTTC.

CDR3 coding DNA: TGTGCCAGCAGGGCAGGGGAATACCAAGAGACCCAGTACTTC. It specifies CASRAGEYQETQYF. This chain connects TRBV27 to TRBJ2-5; maybe TRBD1 (6 bases). Trimming stripped 6 bases from V and 0 bases from J, with 11 bases between. Germline-derived CDR1 and CDR2 are MNHEY and SMNVEV (reference sequence). The CDR3 is made up of 14 amino acids.

The chain carries TRBV3-1 (or the pseudogene TRBV3-2) and TRBJ2-1, with D possibly TRBD1 on 5 matching bases. With 0 bases removed from V and 3 bases from J, the gap between germline ends came to 9 bases. The CDR3 sequence is 15 residues long. CDR1 is LGHDT, CDR2 YNNKEL, per germline (reference sequence). CDR3 DNA: TGTGCCAGCAGCCAAGATCCCCAGGGCTACAATGAGCAGTTCTTC. It specifies CASSQDPQGYNEQFF.

This clone was counted only a few times. The chain joins TRBV7-2 to TRBJ1-5; possible D gene TRBD1, 6 bases. Trimming took off 1 base at V and 1 base at J, with 8 bases between the two ends. The germline V gene encodes CDR1 SGHTA and CDR2 FQGNSA. The CDR3 is made up of 15 amino acids. The CDR3 nucleotides read TGTGCCAGCAGCTTAGAACAGGGCAGCAATCAGCCCCAGCATTTT. Translated, it gives CASSLEQGSNQPQHF.

A few counts support this clone. The gene calls are TRBV5-1 and TRBJ1-6, with D possibly matching TRBD1 (5 bases). V lost 5 bases and J lost 10, with 13 bases in between. Germline-derived CDR1 and CDR2 are SGHRS and YFSETQ. The CDR3 has 13 residues. The CDR3 protein is CASRGPGESPLHF. The CDR3 nucleotides read TGCGCCAGCAGGGGTCCGGGGGAATCACCCCTCCACTTT.

This chain joins TRBV9 and TRBJ1-2, with D perhaps matching TRBD1 (6 bases). Germline values: CDR1 SGDLS, CDR2 YYNGEE. The CDR3 covers 15 residues. The germline V and J ends were trimmed by 0 bases and 6 bases, with 15 bases remaining between them. The chain's CDR3 is CASSVVPGAGDGYTF. The DNA of the CDR3 is TGTGCCAGCAGCGTAGTTCCAGGGGCGGGGGATGGCTACACCTTC.

The CDR3 loop reads CASSGSRATNQPQHF. The CDR3 DNA follows: TGTGCCAGCAGTGGTAGCAGGGCGACTAATCAGCCCCAGCATTTT. This chain joins TRBV2 and TRBJ1-5, with TRBD1 as a possible D gene (5 bases). Germline V gene lookup returns CDR1 SNHLY and CDR2 FYNNEI. CDR3 length: 15 amino acids. V lost 4 bases and J 4 bases, leaving 14 bases between the germline ends.

This chain connects TRBV15 to TRBJ1-5; D ambiguous. Germline loops: CDR1 LNHNV, CDR2 YYDKDF (reference sequence). V was cut by 5 bases and J by 2 bases, with 7 bases left in between. The CDR3 is 13 amino acids. Here the CDR3 reads CATSRSGNQPQHF. The CDR3 DNA follows: TGTGCCACCAGCCGCTCGGGCAATCAGCCCCAGCATTTT.

The sample holds one count of this clone. The rearrangement links TRBV20-1 to TRBJ2-1; no clear D gene. The CDR3 is made up of 11 amino acids. Trimming cost V 6 bases and J 7 bases, with 10 bases left between them. The germline V gene encodes CDR1 DFQATT and CDR2 SNEGSKA (reference sequence). The CDR3 DNA is TGCAGTGCCGCGGTCGAGAATGAGCAGTTCTTC. Translated, it gives CSAAVENEQFF.

V and J are TRBV11-2 and TRBJ2-1; perhaps TRBD1 as D (6 bases). Between the trimmed V and J ends, which lost 6 bases and 3 bases, there was a span of 15 bases. Germline lookup yields CDR1 SGHAT and CDR2 FQNNGV. The CDR3 runs 15 residues. Here the CDR3 DNA reads TGTGCCAGCAGAGTTACGCAGGGGAACTACAATGAGCAGTTCTTC. It specifies CASRVTQGNYNEQFF. Together with reference TRBV11-2 and TRBJ2-1, the CDR3 gives the full variable domain: EAGVAQSPRYKIIEKRQSVAFWCNPISGHATLYWYQQILGQGPKLLIQFQNNGVVDDSQLPKDRFSAERLKGVDSTLKIQPAKLEDSAVYLCASRVTQGNYNEQFFGPGTRLTVL.

The V gene is TRBV7-2, the J gene TRBJ1-4; TRBD1 agrees at 10 bases. Germline loops: CDR1 SGHTA, CDR2 FQGNSA. V shed 2 bases, J shed 3 bases, and the junction held 12 bases outside the gene matches. The CDR3 length is 19 residues. This CDR3 is CASSLSGQGMVAPNEKLFF. In nucleotides, the CDR3 is TGTGCCAGCAGCTTATCGGGACAGGGGATGGTAGCGCCTAATGAAAAACTGTTTTTT.

This chain links TRBV19 with TRBJ2-1, with TRBD2 matching over 8 bases. J gave up 3 bases and V 6 bases, and 7 bases lay outside the gene matches. Germline loops: CDR1 LNHDA, CDR2 SQIVND (reference sequence). This CDR3 has 15 residues. CDR3 sequence reads: CASSSGSLLYNEQFF. As DNA, the CDR3 is TGTGCCAGTAGCAGCGGGAGTCTCCTCTACAATGAGCAGTTCTTC.